This T cell receptor (beta chain) was captured by sequencing in a study of CXCR3-negative and CXCR3-positive naive CD8 T cells. In regard to this clonotype: Its cognate antigen is unknown.

This CDR3 is 16 amino acids long. Germline loops: CDR1 LGHNA, CDR2 YSLEER. 5' RACE with UMI labels generated the TRB cDNA libraries. TCRdb processed the 5' RACE reads again and assigns one entry to each CDR3 protein, with no DNA. Its table lists about 57,000 distinct CDR3 sequences. Study-wide results and caveats: TCR strength was inferred from TRB CDR3 properties, while surface CD5 was comparable between naive subsets.

This chain joins TRBV4-3 and TRBJ2-2; TCRdb's D gene call, TRBD2, goes unchecked for lack of DNA. The sequence was obtained from a human donor in good health. Some clones in this sample may be carry-over from other donors' samples. Sequences were obtained from memory CD8+ T cells from blood. CDR3 region: CASSQDIAANTGELFF.